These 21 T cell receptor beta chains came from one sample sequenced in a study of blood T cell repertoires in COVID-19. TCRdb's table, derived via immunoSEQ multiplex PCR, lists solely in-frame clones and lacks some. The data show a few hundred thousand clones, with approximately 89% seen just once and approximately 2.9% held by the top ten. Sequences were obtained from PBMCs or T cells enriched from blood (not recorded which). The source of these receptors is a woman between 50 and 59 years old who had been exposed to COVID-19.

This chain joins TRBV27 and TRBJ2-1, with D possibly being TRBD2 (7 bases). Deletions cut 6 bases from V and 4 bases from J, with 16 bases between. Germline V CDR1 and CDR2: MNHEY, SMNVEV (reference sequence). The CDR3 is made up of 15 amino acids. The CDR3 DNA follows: TGTGCCAGCAGCCGCAGGGGCGGGGGTTACAATGAGCAGTTCTTC. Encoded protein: CASSRRGGGYNEQFF.

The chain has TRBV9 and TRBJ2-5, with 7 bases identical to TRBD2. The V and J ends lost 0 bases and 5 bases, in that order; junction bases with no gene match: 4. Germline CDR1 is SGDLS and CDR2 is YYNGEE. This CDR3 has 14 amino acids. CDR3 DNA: TGTGCCAGCAGCGTAGATGGGACTACGGAGACCCAGTACTTC. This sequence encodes CASSVDGTTETQYF.

CDR3 bases: TGTGCCAGCAGCCAACTCGCCCCTGGGCTTTTGAACACAGATACGCAGTATTTT. Its translation is CASSQLAPGLLNTDTQYF. The chain links TRBV3-1 (or the pseudogene TRBV3-2) to TRBJ2-3; D unclear. The CDR3 has 18 residues. Germline CDR1 LGHDT, CDR2 YNNKEL (reference sequence). V dropped 2 bases and J dropped 2 bases, with 20 bases sitting between them.

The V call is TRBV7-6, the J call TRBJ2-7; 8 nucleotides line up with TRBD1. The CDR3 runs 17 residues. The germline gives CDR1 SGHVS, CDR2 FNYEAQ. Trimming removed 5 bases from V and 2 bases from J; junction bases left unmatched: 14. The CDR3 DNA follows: TGTGCCAGCAGCCCGACCCTCGGACAGGGCTCCGCCTACGAGCAGTACTTC. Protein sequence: CASSPTLGQGSAYEQYF.

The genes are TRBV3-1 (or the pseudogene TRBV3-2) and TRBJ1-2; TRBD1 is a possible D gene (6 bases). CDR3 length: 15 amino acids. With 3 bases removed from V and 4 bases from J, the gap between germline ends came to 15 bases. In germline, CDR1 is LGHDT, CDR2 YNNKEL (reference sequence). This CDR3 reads CASSQSETGGYGYTF. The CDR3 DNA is TGTGCCAGCAGCCAGAGTGAGACAGGCGGCTATGGCTACACCTTC.

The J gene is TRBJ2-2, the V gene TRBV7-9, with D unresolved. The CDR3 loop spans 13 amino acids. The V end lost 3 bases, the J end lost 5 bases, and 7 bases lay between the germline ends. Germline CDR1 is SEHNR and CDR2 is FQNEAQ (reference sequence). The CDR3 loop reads CASSLLSTGELFF. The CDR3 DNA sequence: TGTGCCAGCAGCTTGTTGTCGACCGGGGAGCTGTTTTTT.

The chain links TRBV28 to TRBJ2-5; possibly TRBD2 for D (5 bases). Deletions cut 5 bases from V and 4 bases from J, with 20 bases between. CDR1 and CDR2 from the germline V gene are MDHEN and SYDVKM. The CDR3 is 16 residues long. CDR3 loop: CASSPPVSDRGETQYF. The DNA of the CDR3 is TGTGCCAGCAGTCCCCCTGTTTCAGACCGGGGAGAGACCCAGTACTTC.

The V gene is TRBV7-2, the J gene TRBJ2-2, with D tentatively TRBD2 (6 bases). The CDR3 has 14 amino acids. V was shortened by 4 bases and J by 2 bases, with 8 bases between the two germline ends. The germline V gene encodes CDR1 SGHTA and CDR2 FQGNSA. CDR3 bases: TGTGCCAGCAGCTCAGGACTAAACACCGGGGAGCTGTTTTTT. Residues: CASSSGLNTGELFF.

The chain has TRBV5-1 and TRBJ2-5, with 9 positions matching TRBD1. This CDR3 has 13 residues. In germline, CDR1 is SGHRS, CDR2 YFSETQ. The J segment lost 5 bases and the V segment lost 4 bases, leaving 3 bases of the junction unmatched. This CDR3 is CASSPTGGETQYF. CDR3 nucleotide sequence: TGCGCCAGCAGCCCGACAGGGGGGGAGACCCAGTACTTC.

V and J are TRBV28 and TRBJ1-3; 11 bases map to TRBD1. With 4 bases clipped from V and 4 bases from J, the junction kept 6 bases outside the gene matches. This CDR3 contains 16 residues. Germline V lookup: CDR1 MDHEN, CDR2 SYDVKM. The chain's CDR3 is CASSSYRDRGGNTIYF. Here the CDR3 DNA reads TGTGCCAGCAGTTCCTACCGGGACAGGGGGGGAAACACCATATATTTT. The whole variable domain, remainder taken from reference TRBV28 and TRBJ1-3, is DVKVTQSSRYLVKRTGEKVFLECVQDMDHENMFWYRQDPGLGLRLIYFSYDVKMKEKGDIPEGYSVSREKKERFSLILESASTNQTSMYLCASSSYRDRGGNTIYFGEGSWLTVV.

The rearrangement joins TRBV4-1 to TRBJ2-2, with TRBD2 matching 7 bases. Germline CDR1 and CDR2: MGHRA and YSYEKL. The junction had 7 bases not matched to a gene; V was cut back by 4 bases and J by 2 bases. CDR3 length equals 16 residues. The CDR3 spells CASSPTGTTNTGELFF. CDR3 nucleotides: TGCGCCAGCAGCCCGACCGGGACTACCAACACCGGGGAGCTGTTTTTT.

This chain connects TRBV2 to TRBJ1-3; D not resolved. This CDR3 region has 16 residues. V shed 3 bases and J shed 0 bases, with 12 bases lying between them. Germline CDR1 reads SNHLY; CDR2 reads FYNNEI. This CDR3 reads CASSDPSRNSGNTIYF. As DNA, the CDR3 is TGTGCCAGCAGTGACCCAAGCAGGAACTCTGGAAACACCATATATTTT. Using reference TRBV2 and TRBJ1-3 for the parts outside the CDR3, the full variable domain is EPEVTQTPSHQVTQMGQEVILRCVPISNHLYFYWYRQILGQKVEFLVSFYNNEISEKSEIFDDQFSVERPDGSNFTLKIRSTKLEDSAMYFCASSDPSRNSGNTIYFGEGSWLTVV.

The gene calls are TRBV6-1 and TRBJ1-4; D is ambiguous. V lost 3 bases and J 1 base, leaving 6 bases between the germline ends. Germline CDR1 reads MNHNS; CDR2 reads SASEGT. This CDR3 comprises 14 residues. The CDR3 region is CASSETRTNEKLFF. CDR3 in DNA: TGTGCCAGCAGTGAGACAAGAACTAATGAAAAACTGTTTTTT.

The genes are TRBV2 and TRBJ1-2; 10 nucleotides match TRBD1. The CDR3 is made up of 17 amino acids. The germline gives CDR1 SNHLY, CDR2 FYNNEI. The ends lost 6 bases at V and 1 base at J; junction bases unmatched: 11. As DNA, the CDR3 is TGTGCCAGCAGGCCCCGGGACAGGGGACAACTTAACTATGGCTACACCTTC. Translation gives CASRPRDRGQLNYGYTF.

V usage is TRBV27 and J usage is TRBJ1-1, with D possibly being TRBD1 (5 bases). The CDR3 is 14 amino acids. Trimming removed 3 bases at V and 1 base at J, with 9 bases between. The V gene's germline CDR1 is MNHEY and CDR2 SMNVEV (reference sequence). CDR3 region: CASSFRQGNTEAFF. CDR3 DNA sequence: TGTGCCAGCAGTTTTAGGCAGGGGAACACTGAAGCTTTCTTT.

CDR3 nucleotides: TGTGCCAGCAGCTCTACCTCAGGGCCCGGGGCCAACGTCCTGACTTTC. It encodes CASSSTSGPGANVLTF. The chain has TRBV5-6 and TRBJ2-6; a weak D match, TRBD1 (5 bases). Germline V lookup: CDR1 SGHDT, CDR2 YYEEEE. Trimming removed 3 bases at V and 4 bases at J, with 14 bases between. This CDR3 comprises 16 residues.

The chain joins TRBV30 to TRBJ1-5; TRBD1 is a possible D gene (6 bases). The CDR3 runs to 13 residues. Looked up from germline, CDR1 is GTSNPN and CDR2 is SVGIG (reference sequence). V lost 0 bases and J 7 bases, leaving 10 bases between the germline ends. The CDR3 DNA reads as TGTGCCTGGAGTGTACAGGGCAGGCAGCCCCAGCATTTT. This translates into CAWSVQGRQPQHF.

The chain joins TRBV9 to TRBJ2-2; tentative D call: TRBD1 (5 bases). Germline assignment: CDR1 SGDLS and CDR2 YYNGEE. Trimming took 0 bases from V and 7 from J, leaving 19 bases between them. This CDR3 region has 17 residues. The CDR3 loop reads CASSVGAGSLQDGELFF. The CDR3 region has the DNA TGTGCCAGCAGCGTAGGGGCAGGGTCATTACAGGACGGGGAGCTGTTTTTT.

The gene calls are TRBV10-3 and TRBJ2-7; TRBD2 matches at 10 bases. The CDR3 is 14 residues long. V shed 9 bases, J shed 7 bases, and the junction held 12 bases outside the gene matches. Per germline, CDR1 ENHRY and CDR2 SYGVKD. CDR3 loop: CAIRSSGGTGEQYF. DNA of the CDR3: TGTGCCATACGATCTAGCGGGGGAACTGGTGAGCAGTACTTC.

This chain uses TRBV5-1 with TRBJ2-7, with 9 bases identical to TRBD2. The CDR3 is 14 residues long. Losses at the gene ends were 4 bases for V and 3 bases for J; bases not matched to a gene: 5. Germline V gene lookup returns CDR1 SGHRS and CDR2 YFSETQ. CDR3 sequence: CASSVSGGLYEQYF. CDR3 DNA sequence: TGCGCCAGCAGCGTGAGCGGGGGGCTCTACGAGCAGTACTTC.

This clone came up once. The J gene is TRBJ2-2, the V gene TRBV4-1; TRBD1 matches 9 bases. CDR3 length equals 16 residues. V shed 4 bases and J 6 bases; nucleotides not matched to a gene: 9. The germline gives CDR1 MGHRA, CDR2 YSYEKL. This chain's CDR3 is CASSRRTGGDSGELFF. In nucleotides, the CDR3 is TGCGCCAGCAGCCGGAGAACAGGGGGCGATTCCGGGGAGCTGTTTTTT.